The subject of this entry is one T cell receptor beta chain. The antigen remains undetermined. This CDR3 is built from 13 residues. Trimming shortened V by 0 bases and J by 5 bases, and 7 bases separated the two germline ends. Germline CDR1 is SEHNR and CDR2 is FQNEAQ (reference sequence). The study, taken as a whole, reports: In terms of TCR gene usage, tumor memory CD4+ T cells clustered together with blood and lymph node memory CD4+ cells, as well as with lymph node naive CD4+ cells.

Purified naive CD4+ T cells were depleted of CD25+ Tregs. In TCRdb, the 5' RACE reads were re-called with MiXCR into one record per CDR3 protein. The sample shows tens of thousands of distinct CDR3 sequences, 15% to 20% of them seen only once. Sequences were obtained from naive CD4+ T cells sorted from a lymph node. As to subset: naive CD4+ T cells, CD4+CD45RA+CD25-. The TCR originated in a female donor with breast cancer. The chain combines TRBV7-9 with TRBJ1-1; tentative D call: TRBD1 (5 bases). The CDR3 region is CASSLAAGTEAFF. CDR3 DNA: TGTGCCAGCAGCTTAGCGGCAGGGACTGAAGCTTTCTTT. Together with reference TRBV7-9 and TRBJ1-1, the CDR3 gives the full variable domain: DTGVSQNPRHKITKRGQNVTFRCDPISEHNRLYWYRQTLGQGPEFLTYFQNEAQLEKSRLLSDRFSAERPKGSFSTLEIQRTEQGDSAMYLCASSLAAGTEAFFGQGTRLTVV.